What follows are 30 T cell receptor beta chains derived from one specimen sequenced in a study of shared clonotypes between healthy human individuals. The protocol was immunoSEQ multiplex PCR, while the TCRdb copy is restricted to in-frame clones and leaves out a portion. The sample yields about 1.5 million clones, 95% to 99% seen once. What was sequenced was naive CD4+ T cells sorted from blood. Subset specified: CD45RA+ positively selected. The receptor source for this set is a man under 40 in good health.

As for this clone: Other nucleotide sequences in the sample specify the same CDR3. This rearrangement joins TRBV6-5 to TRBJ2-7; 14 positions match TRBD2. Germline CDR1 is MNHEY and CDR2 is SVGAGI. Losses at the gene ends were 6 bases for V and 4 bases for J; bases not matched to a gene: 5. CDR3 length: 15 amino acids. The CDR3 sequence: CASSRGLAGVYEQYF. In DNA form, the CDR3 reads TGTGCCAGCAGCCGGGGACTAGCGGGAGTTTACGAGCAGTACTTC.

The V call is TRBV28, the J call TRBJ2-1; 8 bases map to TRBD2. The J segment lost 2 bases and the V segment lost 6 bases, leaving 9 bases of the junction unmatched. The germline V gene encodes CDR1 MDHEN and CDR2 SYDVKM. The CDR3 totals 16 residues. CDR3 sequence reads: CASRDGRAGTYNEQFF. CDR3 nucleotide sequence: TGTGCCAGCAGAGACGGGAGGGCGGGCACCTACAATGAGCAGTTCTTC.

As regards this clone: Other DNA variants within this sample encode the same CDR3. This chain uses TRBV9 with TRBJ2-1; possible D gene TRBD2, 6 bases. Germline values: CDR1 SGDLS, CDR2 YYNGEE. The V gene lost 2 bases and the J gene lost 7 bases, with 10 bases spanning the gap. The CDR3 contains 13 residues. Here the CDR3 reads CASSVGLANEQFF. The CDR3, as DNA: TGTGCCAGCAGCGTGGGGCTAGCGAATGAGCAGTTCTTC.

This chain connects TRBV10-3 to TRBJ1-1; D call uncertain. Per the germline V gene, CDR1 is ENHRY and CDR2 is SYGVKD. V was cut by 2 bases and J by 1 base, with 8 bases left in between. The CDR3 loop spans 14 amino acids. In nucleotides, the CDR3 is TGTGCCATCAGTGAGGGACGGAAGAACACTGAAGCTTTCTTT. It yields the protein CAISEGRKNTEAFF.

The V gene is TRBV5-1, the J gene TRBJ2-5; D ambiguous. The CDR3 has 14 residues. Trimming stripped 0 bases from V and 5 bases from J, with 11 bases between. Germline lookup yields CDR1 SGHRS and CDR2 YFSETQ. CDR3 amino acids: CASSLAVGLETQYF. The CDR3 nucleotides are TGCGCCAGCAGCTTGGCCGTAGGGCTCGAGACCCAGTACTTC.

The rearrangement uses TRBV29-1 and TRBJ2-3, with D possibly TRBD1 on 6 matching bases. The V gene's germline CDR1 is SQVTM and CDR2 ANQGSEA. The CDR3 is 12 residues long. Trimming shortened V by 5 bases and J by 6 bases, and 12 bases separated the two germline ends. The CDR3 sequence is CSVKGESDTQYF. The CDR3 coding sequence is TGCAGCGTTAAGGGGGAGTCGGATACGCAGTATTTT.

The chain combines TRBV28 with TRBJ1-2, with D perhaps TRBD1 (5 bases). CDR3 length: 12 amino acids. V lost 10 bases to trimming and J lost 4 bases, with 13 bases between them. Per germline, CDR1 MDHEN and CDR2 SYDVKM. Written as DNA, the CDR3 is TGTGCCACCGGGGGGACGTCCTATGGCTACACCTTC. Its translation: CATGGTSYGYTF.

This clone has just one count. DNA of the CDR3: TGTGCCAGCAAAAATTGGCTCACAGGGAGCCAGCCCCAGCATTTT. As protein: CASKNWLTGSQPQHF. The V and J genes are TRBV21-1 and TRBJ1-5; the table's TRBD1 call for D was not verified on the DNA. TRBV21-1 is assigned pseudogene status. The CDR3 runs to 15 residues.

This sequence joins TRBV5-5 and TRBJ2-7, with 7 bases identical to TRBD1. Germline loops: CDR1 SGHKS, CDR2 YYEKEE (reference sequence). V lost 3 bases and J lost 0; bases outside the gene matches: 9. The CDR3 extends over 16 amino acids. In DNA, the CDR3 is TGTGCCAGCAGCTCGGCGGACAGGCCTCCCTCCTACGAGCAGTACTTC. This encodes CASSSADRPPSYEQYF.

This chain uses TRBV14 with TRBJ2-1, with 11 bases that match TRBD2. Per germline, CDR1 SGHDN and CDR2 FVKESK. J lost 4 bases, V lost 0 bases, and 8 bases had no gene match. This CDR3 has 18 residues. In DNA form, the CDR3 reads TGTGCCAGCAGCCAAGATCGGGGGGGGACTAGCGGATACAATGAGCAGTTCTTC. This gives the protein CASSQDRGGTSGYNEQFF.

The chain couples TRBV27 to TRBJ1-2, with D tentatively TRBD1 (5 bases). Between the trimmed V and J ends, which lost 6 bases and 7 bases, there was a span of 15 bases. The CDR3 runs to 13 residues. Germline V lookup: CDR1 MNHEY, CDR2 SMNVEV (reference sequence). DNA for the CDR3: TGTGCCAGCAGAAGCGGCGGGGGGAGTGGCTACACCTTC. Translating it yields CASRSGGGSGYTF.

This clone was picked up one time. This chain connects TRBV27 to TRBJ2-1; 11 bases fit TRBD2. The J segment lost 8 bases and the V segment lost 4 bases, leaving 7 bases of the junction unmatched. Looked up from germline, CDR1 is MNHEY and CDR2 is SMNVEV (reference sequence). CDR3 length equals 15 residues. The CDR3 nucleotides read TGTGCCAGCAGTTCACTAGCGGGAGCCCGGGATGAGCAGTTCTTC. It translates to CASSSLAGARDEQFF.

The chain employs TRBV5-1 and TRBJ2-1, with D possibly being TRBD1 (6 bases). Between the trimmed V and J ends, which lost 4 bases and 5 bases, there was a span of 13 bases. The CDR3 is made up of 14 amino acids. CDR1 is SGHRS, CDR2 YFSETQ, per germline. The CDR3 nucleotides are TGCGCCAGCAGCATCGGGACATCGAACAATGAGCAGTTCTTC. This codes for CASSIGTSNNEQFF.

The rearrangement joins TRBV30 to TRBJ1-5; a weak D match, TRBD1 (5 bases). The CDR3 sequence is 13 residues long. Per the germline V gene, CDR1 is GTSNPN and CDR2 is SVGIG (reference sequence). With 2 bases removed from V and 9 bases from J, the gap between germline ends came to 14 bases. In nucleotides, the CDR3 is TGTGCCTGGAGTCGGGGCGGACCTGGGCCCCAGCATTTT. As protein: CAWSRGGPGPQHF.

This sequence joins TRBV6-5 and TRBJ2-2, with TRBD2 identical over 9 bases. The CDR3 sequence is 13 residues long. V was clipped by 5 bases and J by 7 bases; unmatched bases: 2. In germline, CDR1 is MNHEY, CDR2 SVGAGI. This CDR3 reads CASSKREVGELFF. CDR3 bases: TGTGCCAGCAGTAAGCGGGAGGTCGGGGAGCTGTTTTTT.

The rearrangement uses TRBV5-1 and TRBJ2-7, with a possible D match to TRBD2 (6 bases). V lost 3 bases and J 1 base, leaving 14 bases between the germline ends. The CDR3 runs 15 residues. Germline CDR1 is SGHRS and CDR2 is YFSETQ. The CDR3: CASSSWGVLSYEQYF. In nucleotides, the CDR3 is TGCGCCAGCAGCTCCTGGGGGGTGCTTTCCTACGAGCAGTACTTC.

The rearrangement joins TRBV19 to TRBJ1-4; D unresolved. The V gene's germline CDR1 is LNHDA and CDR2 SQIVND (reference sequence). The V and J ends lost 3 bases and 6 bases respectively, with 8 bases between them. CDR3 size: 13 residues. The DNA of the CDR3 is TGTGCCAGTAGTATCGTACGGTATGAAAAACTGTTTTTT. It yields the protein CASSIVRYEKLFF. Based on the CDR3 plus reference TRBV19 and TRBJ1-4, the full variable domain is DGGITQSPKYLFRKEGQNVTLSCEQNLNHDAMYWYRQDPGQGLRLIYYSQIVNDFQKGDIAEGYSVSREKKESFPLTVTSAQKNPTAFYLCASSIVRYEKLFFGSGTQLSVL.

The chain is built from TRBV18 and TRBJ2-7; maybe TRBD2 (5 bases). V was shortened by 3 bases and J by 4 bases, with 16 bases between the two germline ends. CDR1 is KGHSH, CDR2 LQKENI, per germline. The CDR3 sequence is 15 residues long. The CDR3 DNA follows: TGTGCCAGCTCACCTTCGGCTCCCGGCGGGTACGAGCAGTACTTC. Its translation: CASSPSAPGGYEQYF.

The gene calls are TRBV19 and TRBJ2-3, with TRBD1 matching over 10 bases. The V and J ends lost 4 bases and 6 bases, in that order; junction bases with no gene match: 10. Germline V gene data show CDR1 as LNHDA and CDR2 as SQIVND (reference sequence). CDR3 length: 16 amino acids. CDR3 nucleotides: TGTGCCAGTAGTAGGGACAGGGGCCTCCAGGGGGATACGCAGTATTTT. Translating gives CASSRDRGLQGDTQYF.

The chain employs TRBV5-6 and TRBJ1-5; unclear D gene. The CDR3 runs 14 residues. Germline V CDR1 and CDR2: SGHDT, YYEEEE. Trimming stripped 0 bases from V and 0 bases from J, with 4 bases between. The CDR3 sequence is CASSLVDSNQPQHF. The CDR3 DNA sequence: TGTGCCAGCAGCTTGGTTGATAGCAATCAGCCCCAGCATTTT.

The chain has TRBV15 and TRBJ1-2; TRBD1 is a possible D gene (5 bases). The CDR3 totals 14 residues. Deletions cut 4 bases from V and 1 base from J, with 10 bases between. From germline, CDR1 is LNHNV and CDR2 YYDKDF (reference sequence). CDR3 in amino acids: CATSKTELNYGYTF. CDR3 coding DNA: TGTGCCACCAGCAAGACAGAACTTAACTATGGCTACACCTTC.

The chain is built from TRBV6-1 and TRBJ1-2; possible D gene TRBD1, 6 bases. CDR3 length equals 15 residues. Germline CDR1 and CDR2: MNHNS and SASEGT. V was cut by 6 bases and J by 6 bases, with 20 bases left in between. Here the CDR3 reads CASRGQERGRDGYTF. In DNA, the CDR3 is TGTGCCAGCAGGGGGCAGGAAAGGGGGAGAGATGGCTACACCTTC.

The chain joins TRBV11-2 to TRBJ2-3; D might be TRBD1 (8 bases). The length of the CDR3 is 16 residues. The V end was cut by 4 bases, the J end by 3 bases, with 17 bases between. Germline V gene data show CDR1 as SGHAT and CDR2 as FQNNGV. CDR3: CASSWVGGTGTDTQYF. In DNA form, the CDR3 reads TGTGCCAGCAGCTGGGTGGGAGGGACAGGTACAGATACGCAGTATTTT. The variable domain in full, completed from reference TRBV11-2 and TRBJ2-3, reads EAGVAQSPRYKIIEKRQSVAFWCNPISGHATLYWYQQILGQGPKLLIQFQNNGVVDDSQLPKDRFSAERLKGVDSTLKIQPAKLEDSAVYLCASSWVGGTGTDTQYFGPGTRLTVL.

The chain links TRBV7-3 to TRBJ2-3; 7 bases line up with TRBD2. The CDR3 is 18 amino acids. Germline CDR1 and CDR2: SGHTA and FQGTGA. The V segment lost 2 bases and the J segment 0 bases; nucleotides outside the gene matches: 11. The CDR3, as DNA: TGTGCCAGCAGCTTACTCCAGGCTAAGCGGGGAAGCACAGATACGCAGTATTTT. As protein: CASSLLQAKRGSTDTQYF.

The gene calls are TRBV27 and TRBJ2-1; tentative D call: TRBD1 (6 bases). This CDR3 comprises 15 residues. Germline values: CDR1 MNHEY, CDR2 SMNVEV (reference sequence). V shed 6 bases and J shed 5 bases, with 17 bases lying between them. CDR3 in DNA: TGTGCCAGCAGACCATCCGGGACATCCAACAATGAGCAGTTCTTC. Residues: CASRPSGTSNNEQFF.

This chain joins TRBV6-1 and TRBJ2-2, with 8 nucleotides matching TRBD2. The trim removed 4 bases at V and 3 bases at J, leaving 4 bases unmatched. The CDR3 is made up of 15 amino acids. Germline V gene sequence: CDR1 MNHNS, CDR2 SASEGT. CDR3 DNA: TGTGCCAGCAGTGCCTTAGCGGGGTACACCGGGGAGCTGTTTTTT. This encodes CASSALAGYTGELFF.

The rearrangement uses TRBV7-3 and TRBJ1-1; the D gene is possibly TRBD1 (6 bases). The CDR3 length is 13 residues. Between the trimmed V and J ends, which lost 6 bases and 2 bases, there was a span of 10 bases. Germline V CDR1 and CDR2: SGHTA, FQGTGA. CDR3 protein: CASSRQVNTEAFF. In DNA, the CDR3 is TGTGCCAGCAGTAGACAGGTCAACACTGAAGCTTTCTTT.

This rearrangement joins TRBV7-2 to TRBJ2-1; D gene ambiguous. There are 13 residues in the CDR3. Trimming took off 11 bases at V and 0 bases at J, with 11 bases between the two ends. CDR1 is SGHTA, CDR2 FQGNSA, per germline. The CDR3 DNA is TGTGCCTGCGCCGTGGACTCCTACAATGAGCAGTTCTTC. It encodes CACAVDSYNEQFF.

The chain links TRBV30 to TRBJ2-3; 9 bases align to TRBD1. The CDR3 is 14 residues long. Trimming took 4 bases from V and 4 from J; bases not matched to a gene: 6. Looked up from germline, CDR1 is GTSNPN and CDR2 is SVGIG (reference sequence). CDR3: CAWMDRGGPDTQYF. The CDR3 DNA follows: TGTGCCTGGATGGACAGGGGTGGCCCAGATACGCAGTATTTT.

V and J are TRBV10-3 and TRBJ2-7; no clear D. The ends were cut back, 5 bases at V and 6 bases at J, with 14 bases in the middle. The CDR3 consists of 13 residues. Germline assignment: CDR1 ENHRY and CDR2 SYGVKD. The CDR3 nucleotides read TGTGCCATCAGTTTTCGTCCGTGGGGCGAGCAGTACTTC. This sequence encodes CAISFRPWGEQYF.